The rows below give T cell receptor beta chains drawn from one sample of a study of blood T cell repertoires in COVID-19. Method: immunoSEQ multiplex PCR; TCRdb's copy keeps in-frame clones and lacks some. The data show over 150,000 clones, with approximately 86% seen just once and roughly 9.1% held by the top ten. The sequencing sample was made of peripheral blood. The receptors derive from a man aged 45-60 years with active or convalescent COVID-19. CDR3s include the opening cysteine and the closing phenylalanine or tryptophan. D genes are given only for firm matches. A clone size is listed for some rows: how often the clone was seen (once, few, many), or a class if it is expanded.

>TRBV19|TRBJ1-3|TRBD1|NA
CASSSWDRGNTIYF
TGTGCCAGTAGCTCATGGGACAGGGGTAACACCATATATTTT
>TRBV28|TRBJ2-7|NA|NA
CASSLVGESSYEQYF
TGTGCCAGCAGTTTAGTCGGGGAGAGCTCCTACGAGCAGTACTTC
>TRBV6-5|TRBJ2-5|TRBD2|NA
CASEGLAGYQETQYF
TGTGCCAGCGAAGGACTAGCGGGATACCAAGAGACCCAGTACTTC
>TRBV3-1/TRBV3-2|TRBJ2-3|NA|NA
CASSQQASVTDTQYF
TGTGCCAGCAGCCAGCAGGCCTCTGTCACAGATACGCAGTATTTT
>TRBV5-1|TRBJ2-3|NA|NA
CASSLPPPRDTQYF
TGCGCCAGCAGCTTACCCCCCCCACGGGATACGCAGTATTTT
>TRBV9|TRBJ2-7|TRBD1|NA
CASSVLDRGYEQYF
TGTGCCAGCAGCGTTTTGGACAGGGGCTACGAGCAGTACTTC
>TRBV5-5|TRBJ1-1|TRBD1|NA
CASSFEGQISEAFF
TGTGCCAGCAGCTTTGAGGGACAGATATCCGAAGCTTTCTTT
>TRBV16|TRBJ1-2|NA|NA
CASSQAGDGYTF
TGTGCCAGCAGCCAAGCAGGGGATGGCTACACCTTC
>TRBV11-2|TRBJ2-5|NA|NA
CASSLRTEETQYF
TGTGCCAGCAGCTTAAGAACAGAAGAGACCCAGTACTTC
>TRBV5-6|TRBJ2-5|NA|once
CASSATWTAQETQYF
TGTGCCAGCAGCGCAACTTGGACAGCTCAAGAGACCCAGTACTTC
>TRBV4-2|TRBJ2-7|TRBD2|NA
CASSPLLAGSYEQYF
TGTGCCAGCAGCCCCCTCCTAGCGGGAAGCTACGAGCAGTACTTC
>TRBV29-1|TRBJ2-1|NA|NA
CSATGHLLGNEQFF
TGCAGCGCAACGGGACACCTACTAGGGAATGAGCAGTTCTTC
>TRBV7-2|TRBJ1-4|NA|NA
CASSLFGANEKLFF
TGTGCCAGCAGCTTATTCGGGGCTAATGAAAAACTGTTTTTT
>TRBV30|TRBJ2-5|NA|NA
CAWGEGNQETQYF
TGTGCCTGGGGTGAGGGTAACCAAGAGACCCAGTACTTC
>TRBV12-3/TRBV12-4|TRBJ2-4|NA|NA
CASSFNNIQYF
TGTGCCAGCAGTTTCAATAACATTCAGTACTTC
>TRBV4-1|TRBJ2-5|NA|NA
CASSHPPEGGAFWVQETQYF
TGCGCCAGCAGCCATCCCCCCGAGGGAGGAGCTTTTTGGGTCCAAGAGACCCAGTACTTC
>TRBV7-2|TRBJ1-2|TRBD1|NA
CASSLAPGQGIGGYTF
TGTGCCAGCAGCTTAGCGCCGGGACAGGGGATTGGGGGCTACACCTTC
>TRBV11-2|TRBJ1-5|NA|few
CASSYEGVQPQHF
TGTGCCAGCAGTTATGAGGGGGTCCAGCCCCAGCATTTT
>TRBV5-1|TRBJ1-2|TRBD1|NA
CASSFLQGGYGYTF
TGCGCCAGCAGCTTTTTGCAGGGGGGCTATGGCTACACCTTC
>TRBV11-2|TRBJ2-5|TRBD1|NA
CASSPGTALSGTQYF
TGTGCCAGCAGCCCGGGGACAGCTTTATCGGGGACCCAGTACTTC
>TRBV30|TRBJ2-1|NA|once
CAWSNEGGNEQFF
TGTGCCTGGAGTAACGAAGGGGGCAATGAGCAGTTCTTC
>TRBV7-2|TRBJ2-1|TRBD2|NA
CASSLTSTEQFF
TGTGCCAGCAGCCTGACTAGCACTGAGCAGTTCTTC
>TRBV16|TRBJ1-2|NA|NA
CASSQAAGSIYGYTF
TGTGCCAGCAGCCAAGCGGCGGGCAGTATTTATGGCTACACCTTC
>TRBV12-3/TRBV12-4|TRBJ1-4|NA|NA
CASSSGVNEKLFF
TGTGCCAGCAGTTCAGGGGTTAATGAAAAACTGTTTTTT
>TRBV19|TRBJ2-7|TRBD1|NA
CASSIGPGQAKSTYEQYF
TGTGCCAGTAGTATAGGGCCGGGACAGGCAAAGTCGACCTACGAGCAGTACTTC
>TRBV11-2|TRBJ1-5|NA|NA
CASSYSYEQPQHF
TGTGCCAGCAGCTACAGTTATGAGCAGCCCCAGCATTTT
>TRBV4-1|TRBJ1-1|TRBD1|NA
CASSQRWQGVGRTEAFF
TGCGCCAGCAGCCAACGGTGGCAGGGGGTGGGTAGGACTGAAGCTTTCTTT
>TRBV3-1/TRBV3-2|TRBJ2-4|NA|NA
CASSTQVAKNIQYF
TGTGCCAGCTCAACACAGGTGGCCAAAAACATTCAGTACTTC
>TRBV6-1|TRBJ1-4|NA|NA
CASSVSPGSNNEKLFF
TGTGCCAGCAGTGTTAGTCCGGGATCGAATAATGAAAAACTGTTTTTT
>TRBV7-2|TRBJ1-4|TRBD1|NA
CASRSIKGAMDEKLFF
TGTGCCAGCAGGTCGATTAAGGGGGCGATGGATGAAAAACTGTTTTTT
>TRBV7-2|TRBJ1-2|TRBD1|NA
CASSLIQGDYGYTF
TGTGCCAGCAGCTTAATACAGGGGGATTATGGCTACACCTTC
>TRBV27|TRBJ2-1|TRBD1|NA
CASSLRTGGSYNEQFF
TGTGCCAGCAGTTTAAGGACAGGGGGCTCCTACAATGAGCAGTTCTTC
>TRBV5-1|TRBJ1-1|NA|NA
CASSGISGSTEAFF
TGCGCCAGCAGCGGAATCAGTGGGAGCACTGAAGCTTTCTTT
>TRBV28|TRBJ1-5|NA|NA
CASRMGRANQPQHF
TGTGCCAGCAGGATGGGCAGGGCCAATCAGCCCCAGCATTTT
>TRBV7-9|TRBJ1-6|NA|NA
CASSLAAGGSYNSPLHF
TGTGCCAGCAGCTTAGCGGCGGGGGGCTCCTATAATTCACCCCTCCACTTT
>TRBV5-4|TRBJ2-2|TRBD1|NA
CASSSPTGVSGELFF
TGTGCCAGCAGCTCACCCACAGGGGTCAGCGGGGAGCTGTTTTTT
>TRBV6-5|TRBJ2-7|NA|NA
CASTNQGSYYEQYF
TGTGCCAGCACCAACCAGGGTTCTTACTACGAGCAGTACTTC
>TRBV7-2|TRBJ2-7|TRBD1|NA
CASSSTGTGLEQYF
TGTGCCAGCAGCTCAACCGGGACAGGGCTCGAGCAGTACTTC
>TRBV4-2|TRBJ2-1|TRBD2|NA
CASSQDLSSGANEQFF
TGTGCCAGCAGCCAAGATTTGTCTAGCGGGGCAAATGAGCAGTTCTTC
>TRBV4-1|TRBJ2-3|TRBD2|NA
CASSEAYGGLAGPTTDTQYF
TGCGCCAGCAGCGAAGCCTACGGGGGACTAGCGGGCCCAACCACAGATACGCAGTATTTT
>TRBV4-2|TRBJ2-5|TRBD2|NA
CASSQDLLTSAPGDETQYF
TGTGCCAGCAGCCAAGATCTGTTAACTAGCGCCCCGGGGGATGAGACCCAGTACTTC
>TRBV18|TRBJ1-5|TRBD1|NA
CASSLDRGNQPQHF
TGTGCCAGCTCACTCGACAGGGGGAATCAGCCCCAGCATTTT
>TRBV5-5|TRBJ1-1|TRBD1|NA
CASSPVGQGVTEAFF
TGTGCCAGCAGCCCCGTCGGACAGGGGGTAACTGAAGCTTTCTTT
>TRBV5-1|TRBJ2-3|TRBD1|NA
CASSPGQADLDTQYF
TGCGCCAGCAGCCCCGGACAGGCTGACTTAGATACGCAGTATTTT
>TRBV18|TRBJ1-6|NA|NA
CASSPGLNNSPLHF
TGTGCCAGCTCACCGGGGCTGAATAATTCACCCCTCCACTTT
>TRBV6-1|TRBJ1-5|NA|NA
CASSDRTAVPSQHF
TGTGCCAGCAGTGATAGGACAGCCGTTCCGAGTCAGCATTTT
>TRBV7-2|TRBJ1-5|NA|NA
CASSLRGGNSNQPQHF
TGTGCCAGCAGCTTAAGGGGGGGGAATAGCAATCAGCCCCAGCATTTT
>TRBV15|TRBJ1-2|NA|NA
CATSGRGSFGYTF
TGTGCCACCAGCGGCAGGGGTTCTTTTGGCTACACCTTC
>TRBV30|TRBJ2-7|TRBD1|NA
CACQQGGRRQYF
TGTGCCTGCCAACAGGGGGGTCGGAGGCAGTACTTC
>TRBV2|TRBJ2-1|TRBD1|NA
CASTTNRDRYNEQFF
TGTGCCAGCACCACAAACCGGGACAGGTACAATGAGCAGTTCTTC
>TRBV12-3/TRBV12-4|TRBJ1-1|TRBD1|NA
CASIPRTGGEAFF
TGTGCCAGCATCCCCCGGACAGGGGGTGAAGCTTTCTTT
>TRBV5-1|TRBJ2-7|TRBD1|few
CASSLGAQGASYEQYF
TGCGCCAGCAGCTTGGGAGCTCAGGGGGCCTCCTACGAGCAGTACTTC
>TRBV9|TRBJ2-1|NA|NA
CASSRGGSGGQFF
TGTGCCAGCAGTAGGGGTGGCTCGGGCGGGCAGTTCTTC
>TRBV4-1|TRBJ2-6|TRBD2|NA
CASSYRLAGGGKAGANVLTF
TGCGCCAGCAGCTACAGACTAGCGGGAGGGGGTAAGGCTGGGGCCAACGTCCTGACTTTC